This TCR beta chain emerged from a study of OX40 agonist ivuxolimab in advanced cancers. For the study at large: Mean age approximately 66 years, range about 23 to 80; 82.7% male. Study-wide points: Expanded peripheral T cells had an undetermined antigen specificity.

Only in-frame clones appear in the TCRdb table, and some are missing; sequencing was by immunoSEQ multiplex PCR. The table records over 85,000 clones, roughly 90% of them present only once. On this clone itself: Its target is not known.

The CDR3 has 11 residues. V lost 6 bases and J lost 6, with 7 bases in between. The V gene's germline CDR1 is LNHDA and CDR2 SQIVND (reference sequence). Sequencing used CD4+ or CD8+ T cells sorted from blood, obtained in a trial of the OX40 agonist ivuxolimab. The clonotype comes from an adult with an advanced solid tumor such as melanoma, head and neck, liver or kidney cancer. The rearrangement links TRBV19 to TRBJ2-3; D remains unclear. CDR3 residues: CASRVGDTQYF. The CDR3 nucleotides read TGTGCCAGTAGGGTGGGGGATACGCAGTATTTT. Full variable domain (rest looked up from reference TRBV19 and TRBJ2-3): DGGITQSPKYLFRKEGQNVTLSCEQNLNHDAMYWYRQDPGQGLRLIYYSQIVNDFQKGDIAEGYSVSREKKESFPLTVTSAQKNPTAFYLCASRVGDTQYFGPGTRLTVL.